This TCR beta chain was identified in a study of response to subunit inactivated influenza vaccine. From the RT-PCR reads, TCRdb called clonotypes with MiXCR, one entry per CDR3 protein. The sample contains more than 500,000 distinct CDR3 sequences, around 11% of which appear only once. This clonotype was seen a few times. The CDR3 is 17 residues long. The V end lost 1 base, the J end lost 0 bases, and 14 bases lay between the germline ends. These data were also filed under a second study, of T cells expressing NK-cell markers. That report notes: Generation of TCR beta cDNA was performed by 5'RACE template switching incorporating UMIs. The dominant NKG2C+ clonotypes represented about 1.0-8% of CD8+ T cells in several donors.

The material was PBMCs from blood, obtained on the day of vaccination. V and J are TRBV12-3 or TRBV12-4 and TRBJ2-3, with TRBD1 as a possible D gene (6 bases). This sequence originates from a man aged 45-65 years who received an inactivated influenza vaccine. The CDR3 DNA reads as TGTGCCAGCAGTTTAGGGGGAACAGGGACCAGCACAGATACGCAGTATTTT. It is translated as CASSLGGTGTSTDTQYF.